This note documents a single TCR beta chain sequence. No antigen is known for it. The sample originates from a study of cytomegalovirus exposure and HLA in healthy donors. Regarding the study as a whole: The authors later found HLA-associated TCR beta chains more clonally expanded than equally common others. Most subjects had HLA-A and HLA-B alleles reportedly predicted accurately by TCR beta sequences.

CDR3 length: 16 residues. V dropped 3 bases and J dropped 5; count of bases not matched to a gene: 5. Germline assignment: CDR1 SGHNT and CDR2 YENEEA. The PCR made use of 60 Vbeta and 13 Jbeta primers. Profiled with immunoSEQ multiplex PCR; TCRdb holds only in-frame clones, not every one. The table records 100,000 to 120,000 clones, over 65% of them present only once. This chain connects TRBV11-3 to TRBJ2-5, with 14 bases matching TRBD2. The sequence was collected from a young woman in good health and CMV-seropositive. Sequencing input: PBMCs. DNA for the CDR3: TGTGCCAGCAGCTTCGGGACTAGCGGGAGAGTTGAGACCCAGTACTTC. Residues: CASSFGTSGRVETQYF. The entire variable domain, with the rest obtained from reference TRBV11-3 and TRBJ2-5, is as follows: EAGVVQSPRYKIIEKKQPVAFWCNPISGHNTLYWYLQNLGQGPELLIRYENEEAVDDSQLPKDRFSAERLKGVDSTLKIQPAELGDSAVYLCASSFGTSGRVETQYFGPGTRLLVL.